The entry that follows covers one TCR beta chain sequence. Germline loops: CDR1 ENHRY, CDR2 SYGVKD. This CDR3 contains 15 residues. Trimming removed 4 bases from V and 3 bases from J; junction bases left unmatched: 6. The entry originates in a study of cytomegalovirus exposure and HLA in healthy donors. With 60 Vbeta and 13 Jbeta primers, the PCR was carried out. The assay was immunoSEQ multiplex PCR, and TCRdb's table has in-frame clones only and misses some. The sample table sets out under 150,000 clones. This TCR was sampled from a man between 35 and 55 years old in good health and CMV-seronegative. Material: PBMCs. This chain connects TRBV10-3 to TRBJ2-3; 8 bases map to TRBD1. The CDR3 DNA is TGTGCCATCAGTGCTGGACAGGGAAGGACAGATACGCAGTATTTT. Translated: CAISAGQGRTDTQYF.